This T cell receptor (beta chain) emerged from a study of molecular identifiers for immune sequencing clone quantification (dated by TCRdb to between 2018 and 2020). Notes on the research overall: For a replicate experiment, RNA from around 20,000 or 100,000 naive CD8 T cells was divided into five aliquots, of which four were sequenced. This methods study benchmarked molecular-identifier clustering-based TCR repertoire sequencing (MIDCIRS) and TCR RNA copy counting, using CD8 T cells to do so.

This clonotype was detected a few times. Its antigen remains unidentified. Per-nucleotide qualities are absent, and no much larger clonotype sits a single base away. V has 0 bases trimmed and J has 8 bases trimmed; junction bases matching no gene number 8. The CDR3 holds 16 amino acids from the cysteine to the phenylalanine. Only the CDR3 DNA is retained, 48 bases long and in frame from the first base. Reading the germline V gene gives CDR1 LGHNA and CDR2 YSLEER. Broader findings and caveats from the paper: Spiked-in Jurkat TCR RNA equal to a single cell's worth was reported to be detectable even within 1,200,000 naive CD8 T cells. Approximately 2.7 recovered TCR RNA copies per cell were obtained by modeling, versus about ten by digital PCR, implying a capture efficiency of about 30%. The sizes of highly expanded clones could end up underestimated when identical TCR molecules share a barcode. Without barcode sub-clustering, chimeric consensus sequences inflated TCR diversity; chimeras reached as high as 47%. Spiked-in Jurkat TCR RNA (around 9 copies' worth), which is not part of the donor repertoire, was contained in the naive libraries. In CMV-specific effector cells, clones with more than 20 RNA copies contained over 97% of molecules, whereas in naive cells such clones contained under 1% of molecules.

Receptor libraries were prepared by PCR. The sample was run on a NextSeq 500. Bulk TCR libraries were generated as previously described, with the TCR primers listed in Table S5 used. Purification of total RNA was performed with the Qiagen AllPrep DNA/RNA kit. Before analysis, reads from multiple sequencing runs of the same library were pooled. Per the source publication's procedure: Reads were retained only if the reads had an exact TCR constant sequence, and the retained reads were trimmed to 150 nt and grouped according to their 12-nt molecular barcodes. Within each barcode group, reads were sub-clustered at a 15% Levenshtein threshold, and quality-weighted consensus sequences were built per RNA molecule. Non-functional sequences were filtered out, along with any lower-count sequence sitting one edit away from another sequence. Based on a fit of two negative binomial distributions, barcode sub-clusters having less than 20% of the maximum read count were discarded. TCRdb trimmed public reads at Q25 via fastp, called clones via MiXCR and kept in-frame beta chains. Identical CDR3 proteins give one entry, which carries the most common genes and DNA. TCRdb assigned the V and J calls; the authors' analysis was not used. The sample records a few hundred thousand distinct CDR3 sequences, 25% of which are singletons. Around 0.76% of the sample comes from the top ten.

Naive CD8 T cell libraries were made from roughly 20,000 to 1,000,000 sorted cells using 10%, 30% or 50% of purified RNA. Naive CD8 T cells were FACS-sorted as CD8+CD4-CCR7+CD45RA+ on a BD FACSAria II into RLT Plus buffer. Approximately nine TCR copies' worth of Jurkat RNA were spiked into about 20,000-1,100,000 naive CD8 T cell samples to test detection sensitivity. Enrichment of CD8 T cells was done with RosetteSep CD8+ T Cell Enrichment Cocktail plus Ficoll-Paque, and ACK red cell lysis came afterward. Sequenced input: naive CD8+ T cells from blood, with Jurkat cell RNA spiked in. This specimen's cell subset or site label, per the study, means: FACS-sorted CD8+CD4-CCR7+CD45RA+ naive T cells. The chain joins TRBV4-3 to TRBJ2-1; 9 central bases correspond to TRBD1. This sequence originates from a human donor in good health. Some libraries in this study had Jurkat cell RNA spiked in. This receptor has the CDR3 CASSQDVGQGIYEQFF. In nucleotide form, the sequence is TGCGCCAGCAGCCAAGATGTGGGACAGGGCATCTATGAGCAGTTCTTC.